The present T cell receptor beta chain was sequenced within a study of cytomegalovirus exposure and HLA in healthy donors. Overall study findings and caveats: As a later analysis revealed, the rate of TCR association differed by HLA locus, with DRB1 most and HLA-C fewest. The majority of CMV-associated TCR beta chains were reported as apparently HLA-restricted in a later analysis.

Of note for this clone: Antigen unknown.

Trimming cost V 0 bases and J 7 bases, with 4 bases left between them. CDR3 length equals 12 residues. The germline V gene has CDR1 LNHNV and CDR2 YYDKDF (reference sequence). Use of 60 Vbeta and 13 Jbeta primers characterized the PCR. TCRdb keeps only in-frame clones here, not all; method: immunoSEQ multiplex PCR. The data hold around 80,000 clones, with 74% observed a single time. This receptor was taken from a man between 35 and 55 years old in good health and CMV-seropositive. Sequencing was performed on PBMCs. The V and J genes are TRBV15 and TRBJ1-5; D remains unclear. In nucleotides, the CDR3 is TGTGCCACCAGCAGAGATCAGCAGCCCCAGCATTTT. As protein: CATSRDQQPQHF.